These T cell receptor beta chains were read from a single sample in a study of T cells in Graves' hyperthyroidism and ophthalmopathy. TCRdb passed the multiplex PCR reads through MiXCR, listing each CDR3 protein once. The data hold some 420,000 distinct CDR3 sequences, with approximately 13% observed a single time. What was sequenced was blood. The source of these receptors is a woman in her late teens or twenties with Graves' hyperthyroidism. The CDR3 runs from the conserved cysteine through the conserved F or W. The D gene is left open where the match is weak. The size field is filled for only some rows; it gives once, few, many or a size class.

CATSDFLRGIGTDTQYF TGTGCCACCAGTGATTTTCTTCGCGGGATCGGGACAGATACGCAGTATTTT few TRBV24-1 NA TRBJ2-3
CASSQDASGRNEQFF TGTGCCAGCAGCCAAGATGCTAGCGGGAGAAATGAGCAGTTCTTC few TRBV14 TRBD2 TRBJ2-1
CASSRRQGASYNEQFF TGCGCCAGCAGCCGTAGACAGGGGGCATCCTACAATGAGCAGTTCTTC NA TRBV5-1 TRBD1 TRBJ2-1
CASSSLMGPRDLNYGYTF TGTGCCAGCAGTTCCCTTATGGGTCCCCGTGACCTTAACTATGGCTACACCTTC many TRBV27 NA TRBJ1-2
CASSFLRFPSGNTIYF TGTGCCAGCAGCTTCCTTCGCTTTCCCTCTGGAAACACCATATATTTT NA TRBV7-9 NA TRBJ1-3
CASSKDLTGNGYGYTF TGTGCCAGCAGTAAAGACCTTACAGGGAACGGCTATGGCTACACCTTC few TRBV6-1 NA TRBJ1-2
CASSFIEAAVYEQYF TGTGCCAGCAGCTTCATAGAGGCAGCCGTCTACGAGCAGTACTTC many TRBV13 NA TRBJ2-7
CSASRANTGELFF TGCAGTGCTAGCAGAGCGAACACCGGGGAGCTGTTTTTT many TRBV20-1 NA TRBJ2-2
CASGLMMRDRNTEAFF TGTGCTAGTGGTTTGATGATGCGGGACAGGAACACTGAAGCTTTCTTT many TRBV12-5 TRBD1 TRBJ1-1
CASSSWDTGGPGELFF TGTGCCAGCAGTTCGTGGGACACGGGAGGCCCCGGGGAGCTGTTTTTT many TRBV28 NA TRBJ2-2
CASSPSGTGVGGELFF TGTGCCAGCAGCCCATCCGGGACAGGGGTCGGAGGGGAGCTGTTTTTT many TRBV7-9 TRBD1 TRBJ2-2
CSAPPEYSPSSYGYTF TGCAGTGCCCCACCAGAATACAGTCCATCCAGCTATGGCTACACCTTC many TRBV20-1 NA TRBJ1-2
CASSPRASGRAVYTQYF TGTGCCAGCAGCCCGAGGGCTAGCGGGAGGGCCGTGTATACGCAGTATTTT NA TRBV3-1 TRBD2 TRBJ2-3
CASSNPSTNTGELFF TGTGCCAGCAGCAACCCCTCCACGAACACCGGGGAGCTGTTTTTT many TRBV28 NA TRBJ2-2
CASSSGGNKNIQYF TGCGCCAGCAGCTCGGGAGGTAACAAAAACATTCAGTACTTC many TRBV5-1 TRBD2 TRBJ2-4
CASSLVSPTPTLTGELFF TGCGCCAGCAGCTTGGTGTCCCCGACTCCGACATTAACCGGGGAGCTGTTTTTT once TRBV5-1 NA TRBJ2-2
CASSQPWTSGSPDTQYF TGCGCCAGCAGCCAACCTTGGACTAGCGGGAGCCCAGATACGCAGTATTTT many TRBV4-1 TRBD2 TRBJ2-3
CASSQLAGGQNEQFF TGCGCCAGCAGCCAACTAGCGGGAGGGCAGAATGAGCAGTTCTTC many TRBV10-1 TRBD2 TRBJ2-1
CASSGRGQGVQPQHF TGTGCCAGCAGCGGCCGGGGACAGGGGGTTCAGCCCCAGCATTTT many TRBV5-6 TRBD1 TRBJ1-5
CASSSGRVGETQYF TGTGCCAGCAGCTCCGGCCGAGTTGGGGAGACCCAGTACTTC few TRBV5-5 NA TRBJ2-5
CASSLVAGASEQFF TGTGCCAGCAGCTTAGTAGCGGGAGCTAGTGAGCAGTTCTTC many TRBV7-9 TRBD2 TRBJ2-1
CASSPSRGQGGYEQYF TGTGCCAGCAGCCCTAGTAGGGGACAGGGAGGGTACGAGCAGTACTTC NA TRBV12-3/TRBV12-4 TRBD1 TRBJ2-7
CASSLGGTGTDTQYF TGTGCCAGCAGCTTGGGGGGGACTGGCACAGATACGCAGTATTTT many TRBV7-2 TRBD2 TRBJ2-3
CASSYDGTGIQPQHF TGTGCCAGTAGTTACGATGGGACAGGGATTCAGCCCCAGCATTTT NA TRBV19 TRBD1 TRBJ1-5
CASSPWGSSDKNTEAFF TGTGCCAGCAGCCCTTGGGGGAGTTCGGACAAGAACACTGAAGCTTTCTTT NA TRBV14 NA TRBJ1-1
CASSERGGQYGNTIYF TGTGCCAGCAGTGAAAGGGGTGGCCAGTACGGAAACACCATATATTTT many TRBV2 NA TRBJ1-3
CASTGQGGTEAFF TGTGCCAGCACTGGACAGGGGGGAACTGAAGCTTTCTTT many TRBV2 TRBD1 TRBJ1-1
CASNPPHWAGGPYEQYF TGCGCCAGCAACCCCCCTCACTGGGCGGGAGGGCCCTACGAGCAGTACTTC NA TRBV4-1 TRBD2 TRBJ2-7
CASSFLGLSGVYNEQFF TGTGCCAGCAGCTTCCTCGGACTAAGCGGGGTCTACAATGAGCAGTTCTTC many TRBV7-6 TRBD2 TRBJ2-1
CASSVSSPGAQLYGYTF TGTGCCAGCAGTGTCAGCTCGCCCGGGGCACAACTTTATGGCTACACCTTC many TRBV6-1 NA TRBJ1-2
CASSPHMNTEAFF TGTGCCAGCTCACCGCACATGAACACTGAAGCTTTCTTT many TRBV18 NA TRBJ1-1
CASSLSPFGTSGNNEQYF TGTGCCAGCAGCTTATCTCCTTTCGGGACTAGCGGGAACAATGAGCAGTACTTC NA TRBV5-5 TRBD2 TRBJ2-7